This T cell receptor (beta chain) was found in a study of beta chain features in type 1 diabetes. Every bit of the isolated RNA underwent reverse transcription, so sequencing read expressed TCRB transcripts. Each sample of naive, central memory or regulatory T cells had, on average, about 3.6 million reads. Generated by immunoSEQ multiplex PCR, the TCRdb table keeps only in-frame clones and is missing some. Among hundreds of thousands of clones listed, approximately 31% were seen once. CDR3 size: 15 residues. The V and J ends lost 2 bases and 0 bases respectively, with 8 bases between them. Germline V gene data show CDR1 as KGHSH and CDR2 as LQKENI. In this sample, this clone turned up a few times. Sorting of CD4+ naive, central memory, regulatory and stem cell-like memory cells was performed via CD45RO/CCR7/CD25/CD127/CD95/CD27.

The chain uses TRBV18 and TRBJ2-4, with unresolved D. Sequencing was performed on naive CD4+ T cells from blood. This receptor was identified in a man aged 18-30 years in good health. In nucleotides, the CDR3 is TGTGCCAGCTCACCAACAGTGCTAGCCAAAAACATTCAGTACTTC. Protein product: CASSPTVLAKNIQYF.